This T cell receptor (beta chain) derives from a study of post-analysis software for immune sequencing data. At the level of the study: Disease trajectories encompassed relapsing-remitting, secondary progressive and progressive-relapsing multiple sclerosis. Findings of the study overall: About five TRBV segments occurring more often in patients than controls included TRBV5-6, TRBV5-1 and TRBV20-1.

About this clonotype itself: Its matching antigen is unknown.

The TCR beta cDNA libraries carried unique molecular identifiers. TCRdb called the PCR reads again in MiXCR, with one record for every CDR3 protein. There are 820,000 or so distinct CDR3 sequences in the sample; under 70% occur only once, and around 4.5% lies in the top ten. V was trimmed by 4 bases and J by 4 bases, leaving 13 bases between them. The CDR3 runs to 14 residues. Germline assignment: CDR1 MDHEN and CDR2 SYDVKM. The chain recombines TRBV28 with TRBJ1-2, with D unclear. The origin of this receptor is a girl aged 10 to 17 with multiple sclerosis. Sequencing was carried out using blood. In DNA, the CDR3 is TGTGCCAGCAGTTCCATACCCGACGGCTATGGCTACACCTTC. This translates into CASSSIPDGYGYTF.